Below, 29 T cell receptor beta chains from the same sample are listed, as sequenced in a study of T cells in Graves' hyperthyroidism and ophthalmopathy. RNA transcripts yielded amplified TCR beta CDR3 regions. The TCR CDR3 first-round RT-PCR relied on the HTBI primer set. Via MiXCR, TCRdb re-called the multiplex PCR reads, giving one row per CDR3 protein. Counted here are nearly 750,000 distinct CDR3 sequences, approximately 40% occurring once; the ten biggest clones make up approximately 31%. The sequenced sample was blood. The receptors here all came from a woman between 40 and 50 years old with Graves' hyperthyroidism.

Worth noting for this clonotype: With a much larger clone just one base away, this may be a read error. V gene TRBV6-6 combines with J gene TRBJ2-7; no clear D gene. In germline, CDR1 is MNHNY, CDR2 SVGAGI (reference sequence). V was pared by 2 bases and J by 2 bases, with 10 bases between. The length of the CDR3 is 14 residues. The CDR3 loop is CASSYGHKAYEQYF. The CDR3 DNA sequence: TGTGCCAGCAGTTACGGCCATAAGGCCTACGAGCAGTACTTC.

This chain joins TRBV7-3 and TRBJ2-1; D not resolved. V dropped 5 bases and J dropped 3 bases, with 8 bases sitting between them. The CDR3 runs to 13 residues. Germline V gene lookup returns CDR1 SGHTA and CDR2 FQGTGA. CDR3 nucleotides: TGTGCCAGCAGCCCCGCGGACTACAATGAGCAGTTCTTC. This translates into CASSPADYNEQFF.

J is TRBJ2-5 and V is TRBV7-2, with 7 bases lining up with TRBD2. The length of the CDR3 is 16 residues. Germline lookup yields CDR1 SGHTA and CDR2 FQGNSA. Trimming removed 3 bases from V and 5 bases from J; junction bases left unmatched: 12. CDR3 in DNA: TGTGCCAGCAGCTTGTATTCGGGGCAGGGAGGGGAGACCCAGTACTTC. Amino acid sequence: CASSLYSGQGGETQYF.

The sample holds many counts of this clonotype. The V gene is TRBV20-1, the J gene TRBJ1-2; D gene ambiguous. With 5 bases removed from V and 7 bases from J, the gap between germline ends came to 17 bases. Germline V gene sequence: CDR1 DFQATT, CDR2 SNEGSKA (reference sequence). This CDR3 is built from 13 residues. The CDR3 loop reads CSAPGQSLRGYTF. CDR3 DNA sequence: TGCAGTGCTCCCGGGCAATCGCTGCGTGGCTACACCTTC.

This clonotype has at least ten counts. The chain has TRBV11-2 and TRBJ2-5; D ambiguous. Trimming left V 3 bases short and J 5 bases short, with 7 bases between. The CDR3 has 12 amino acids. CDR1 and CDR2 (germline): SGHAT, FQNNGV. CDR3 in DNA: TGTGCCAGCAGCTTTGCCGACGAGACCCAGTACTTC. This codes for CASSFADETQYF.

In this sample, this clonotype turned up a few times. The rearrangement links TRBV5-1 to TRBJ1-1, with 8 bases aligning to TRBD1. J lost 3 bases, V lost 6 bases, and 7 bases had no gene match. Germline V gene sequence: CDR1 SGHRS, CDR2 YFSETQ. There are 14 residues in the CDR3. DNA for the CDR3: TGCGCCAGCAACCAGGGGGCGAGGGACACTGAAGCTTTCTTT. Its protein product is CASNQGARDTEAFF.

This clonotype was recorded many times. The V and J genes are TRBV12-3 or TRBV12-4 and TRBJ2-5; 10 bases agree with TRBD2. The CDR3 sequence is 17 residues long. J lost 6 bases, V lost 6 bases, and 16 bases had no gene match. CDR3 bases: TGTGCCAGCAGCCAGGCCGCGGCTAGCGGGGGAGGAAAGACCCAGTACTTC. Its translation is CASSQAAASGGGKTQYF.

This clonotype was counted at least ten times. The chain uses TRBV6-5 and TRBJ1-4; TRBD1 is a possible D gene (5 bases). The ends were cut back, 6 bases at V and 5 bases at J, with 13 bases in the middle. The CDR3 loop spans 14 amino acids. Germline CDR1 reads MNHEY; CDR2 reads SVGAGI. Here the CDR3 DNA reads TGTGCCAGCAGCGGACACCAGAAAAATGAAAAACTGTTTTTT. Translating gives CASSGHQKNEKLFF.

The table lists this clonotype with a few counts. The chain has TRBV7-9 and TRBJ2-7, with 7 bases matching TRBD2. V was pared by 4 bases and J by 6 bases, with 12 bases of the junction left unmatched. The V gene's germline CDR1 is SEHNR and CDR2 FQNEAQ (reference sequence). The CDR3 is made up of 15 amino acids. This CDR3 reads CASSSGGWGVAEQYF. The CDR3 nucleotides are TGTGCCAGCAGCTCCGGGGGGTGGGGGGTTGCCGAGCAGTACTTC.

This chain connects TRBV12-3 or TRBV12-4 to TRBJ2-7; the D is unclear. V was pared by 3 bases and J by 3 bases, with 6 bases between. The CDR3 runs 12 residues. CDR3 nucleotides: TGTGCCAGCAGTTTCTCAGACTACGAGCAGTACTTC. Translated, it gives CASSFSDYEQYF.

This clonotype has a handful of counts. The V and J genes are TRBV28 and TRBJ2-5, with 10 bases aligning to TRBD2. The CDR3 extends over 14 amino acids. Looked up from germline, CDR1 is MDHEN and CDR2 is SYDVKM. Trimming cost V 6 bases and J 5 bases; bases outside gene matches: 6. CDR3 in DNA: TGTGCCAGCAGCCCTAGGGGACTAGCGGAGACCCAGTACTTC. The encoded protein is CASSPRGLAETQYF.

This clonotype occurred a few times. V usage is TRBV20-1 and J usage is TRBJ2-5, with D perhaps TRBD1 or TRBD2 (5 bases each). The CDR3 is made up of 13 amino acids. The V end was cut by 3 bases, the J end by 3 bases, with 11 bases between. Germline V lookup: CDR1 DFQATT, CDR2 SNEGSKA (reference sequence). The CDR3 is CSASGWGKETQYF. In nucleotides, the CDR3 is TGCAGTGCTAGCGGGTGGGGGAAAGAGACCCAGTACTTC.

The V and J genes are TRBV28 and TRBJ2-7, with D perhaps being TRBD1 or TRBD2 (6 bases each). Germline CDR1 is MDHEN and CDR2 is SYDVKM. The CDR3 has 17 amino acids. The V and J ends lost 4 bases and 3 bases respectively, with 22 bases between them. The CDR3 here is CASSSKGGQHPFYEQYF. The CDR3 DNA sequence: TGTGCCAGCAGTTCCAAAGGGGGGCAGCACCCATTCTACGAGCAGTACTTC.

As regards this clonotype: The junction and the germline gene differ at one end; a read error may be behind it. V and J are TRBV10-3 and TRBJ1-5; 7 bases are a match to TRBD1. The CDR3 length is 16 residues. Per the germline V gene, CDR1 is ENHRY and CDR2 is SYGVKD. The CDR3 sequence is CASSFWTGASNQPQHF. The DNA for the CDR3 is TGTGCCAGCAGTTTCTGGACAGGTGCAAGCAATCAGCCCCAGCATTTT.

The chain couples TRBV12-3 or TRBV12-4 to TRBJ1-3, with 7 bases lining up with TRBD1. There are 15 residues in the CDR3. Trimming at V came to 6 bases and at J to 2 bases, leaving 7 bases not matched to a gene. The CDR3 loop is CASSFGTETGNTIYF. The DNA for the CDR3 is TGTGCCAGCAGCTTTGGGACAGAGACTGGAAACACCATATATTTT.

In its sample, this clonotype was seen once. The chain carries TRBV7-8 and TRBJ1-2; TRBD1 matches at 7 bases. J was trimmed by 4 bases and V by 4 bases; bases with no gene match: 9. The CDR3 is 15 residues long. Germline V CDR1 and CDR2: SGHVS, FQNEAQ. CDR3 nucleotides: TGTGCCAGCAGCTCCTCCGGGACAGCGCTCTATGGCTACACCTTC. This sequence encodes CASSSSGTALYGYTF. The full variable domain, completed using reference TRBV7-8 and TRBJ1-2, is GAGVSQSPRYKVAKRGQDVALRCDPISGHVSLFWYQQALGQGPEFLTYFQNEAQLDKSGLPSDRFFAERPEGSVSTLKIQRTQQEDSAVYLCASSSSGTALYGYTFGSGTRLTVV.

The chain recombines TRBV15 with TRBJ2-7, with 8 bases fitting TRBD1. The CDR3 runs 16 residues. The germline V gene has CDR1 LNHNV and CDR2 YYDKDF (reference sequence). The J segment lost 3 bases and the V segment lost 2 bases, leaving 9 bases of the junction unmatched. The CDR3 here is CATSRLPDRVRYEQYF. CDR3 in DNA: TGTGCCACCAGCAGATTACCGGACAGGGTGCGCTACGAGCAGTACTTC.

This clonotype has more than one count but fewer than ten. The V gene is TRBV7-8, the J gene TRBJ2-7; D not resolved. V was trimmed by 5 bases and J by 4 bases, leaving 12 bases between them. Germline V gives CDR1 SGHVS, CDR2 FQNEAQ. CDR3 length: 13 amino acids. CDR3 DNA: TGTGCCAGCAGCCCGGTCCCGCCGTACGAGCAGTACTTC. The encoded protein is CASSPVPPYEQYF.

The chain couples TRBV20-1 to TRBJ2-5; 9 bases agree with TRBD2. The CDR3 has 14 amino acids. Germline V gene sequence: CDR1 DFQATT, CDR2 SNEGSKA (reference sequence). With 6 bases clipped from V and 3 bases from J, the junction kept 8 bases outside the gene matches. The CDR3 reads CSALSLAGKETQYF. DNA for the CDR3: TGCAGTGCACTATCCCTAGCGGGGAAAGAGACCCAGTACTTC.

This chain links TRBV7-8 with TRBJ2-2, with 9 bases identical to TRBD2. The germline V gene encodes CDR1 SGHVS and CDR2 FQNEAQ. The CDR3 has 16 amino acids. With V trimmed by 5 bases and J by 6 bases, 10 bases remained unmatched. The DNA for the CDR3 is TGTGCCAGCAGCACCCCTATTAGCGGGAGTTCCGGGGAGCTGTTTTTT. Protein sequence: CASSTPISGSSGELFF.

The chain combines TRBV12-3 or TRBV12-4 with TRBJ1-2; 8 bases line up with TRBD1. V lost 6 bases, J lost 8 bases, and 11 bases stayed unmatched. The CDR3 has 14 amino acids. The CDR3 sequence is CASSPGGRAIGYTF. The CDR3 DNA sequence: TGTGCCAGCAGCCCAGGGGGCAGGGCCATCGGCTACACCTTC.

J is TRBJ1-2 and V is TRBV6-5; TRBD1 might be the D (6 bases). There are 14 residues in the CDR3. V gave up 6 bases and J gave up 8 bases, with 19 bases separating them. Germline V lookup: CDR1 MNHEY, CDR2 SVGAGI. In DNA form, the CDR3 reads TGTGCCAGCAGACCCCCAACAGGGAGATTCGGCTACACCTTC. Its protein product is CASRPPTGRFGYTF.

Remarks on this clonotype: At one end the junction does not follow the germline gene, possibly because of a read error. This chain uses TRBV7-2 with TRBJ2-2; D remains unclear. CDR3 size: 13 residues. Per the germline V gene, CDR1 is SGHTA and CDR2 is FQGNSA. In DNA, the CDR3 is TGCGCCAGCAGCCAAGAAGAGATCGGGGAGCTGTTTTTT. Encoded protein: CASSQEEIGELFF. The variable domain in full, completed from reference TRBV7-2 and TRBJ2-2, reads GAGVSQSPSNKVTEKGKDVELRCDPISGHTALYWYRQSLGQGLEFLIYFQGNSAPDKSGLPSDRFSAERTGGSVSTLTIQRTQQEDSAVYLCASSQEEIGELFFGEGSRLTVL.

The chain uses TRBV29-1 and TRBJ2-7, with 10 bases fitting TRBD1. Trimming at V came to 5 bases and at J to 3 bases, leaving 4 bases not matched to a gene. The CDR3 is made up of 13 amino acids. The germline V gene encodes CDR1 SQVTM and CDR2 ANQGSEA. The CDR3 sequence is CSVPGQGNYEQYF. In nucleotides, the CDR3 is TGCAGCGTTCCGGGACAGGGGAACTACGAGCAGTACTTC.

In its sample, this clonotype was seen many times. The chain carries TRBV10-1 and TRBJ2-7; TRBD2 agrees at 9 bases. The CDR3 contains 13 residues. The germline V gene encodes CDR1 WNHNN and CDR2 SYGVQD (reference sequence). With 8 bases clipped from V and 0 bases from J, the junction kept 2 bases outside the gene matches. CDR3 in DNA: TGCGCCAGCTCTAGCGGGGACTCCTACGAGCAGTACTTC. This gives the protein CASSSGDSYEQYF.

About this clonotype itself: A clone one base away is much larger, so this may be a read error. The chain joins TRBV19 to TRBJ1-1, with D hard to call. CDR3 length equals 12 residues. CDR1 and CDR2 (germline): LNHDA, SQIVND (reference sequence). CDR3 loop: CTSSKGGTEAFF. CDR3 bases: TGTACCAGTAGTAAAGGAGGGACTGAAGCTTTCTTT.

The table lists this clonotype with a few counts. J is TRBJ1-2 and V is TRBV19; 9 nucleotides agree with TRBD1. CDR1 is LNHDA, CDR2 SQIVND, per germline (reference sequence). V was pared by 3 bases and J by 2 bases, with 7 bases of the junction left unmatched. This CDR3 is 16 amino acids long. CDR3 bases: TGTGCCAGTAGTATGCTCCAGGACAGGGGCAACTATGGCTACACCTTC. It yields the protein CASSMLQDRGNYGYTF.

This chain links TRBV15 with TRBJ1-1; D may be TRBD1 (5 bases). The V end was cut by 4 bases, the J end by 0 bases, with 18 bases between. The CDR3 length is 17 residues. Germline CDR1 is LNHNV and CDR2 is YYDKDF (reference sequence). The DNA of the CDR3 is TGTGCCACCAGCACTTTCCCTTGGGGGGAATTGAACACTGAAGCTTTCTTT. The encoded protein is CATSTFPWGELNTEAFF.

This clonotype appeared once. This rearrangement joins TRBV7-2 to TRBJ1-6, with D possibly matching TRBD1 (6 bases). The CDR3 contains 14 residues. Germline V gives CDR1 SGHTA, CDR2 FQGNSA. V lost 6 bases and J lost 9, with 15 bases in between. This CDR3 is CASRGGGARSPLHF. The CDR3 coding sequence is TGTGCCAGCAGAGGGGGGGGGGCTCGTTCACCCCTCCACTTT.